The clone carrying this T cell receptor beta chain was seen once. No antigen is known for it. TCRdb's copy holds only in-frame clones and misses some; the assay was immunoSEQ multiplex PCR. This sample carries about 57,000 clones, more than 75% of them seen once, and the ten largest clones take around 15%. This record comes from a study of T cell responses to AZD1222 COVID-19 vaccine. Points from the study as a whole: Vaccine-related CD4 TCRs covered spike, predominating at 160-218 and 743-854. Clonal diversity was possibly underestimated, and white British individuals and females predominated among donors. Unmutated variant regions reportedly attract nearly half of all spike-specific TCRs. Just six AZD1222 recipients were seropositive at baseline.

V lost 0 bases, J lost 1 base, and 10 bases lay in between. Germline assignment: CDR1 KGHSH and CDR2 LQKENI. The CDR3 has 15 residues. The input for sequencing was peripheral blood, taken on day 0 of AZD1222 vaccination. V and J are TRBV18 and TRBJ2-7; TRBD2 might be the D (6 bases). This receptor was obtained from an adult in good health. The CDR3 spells CASSPPSGDSYEQYF. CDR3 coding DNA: TGTGCCAGCTCACCACCTAGCGGAGATTCCTACGAGCAGTACTTC. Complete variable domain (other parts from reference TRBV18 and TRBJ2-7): NAGVMQNPRHLVRRRGQEARLRCSPMKGHSHVYWYRQLPEEGLKFMVYLQKENIIDESGMPKERFSAEFPKEGPSILRIQQVVRGDSAAYFCASSPPSGDSYEQYFGPGTRLTVT.